This T cell receptor beta chain was identified during a study of CD8 T cells in ankylosing spondylitis (dated by TCRdb to about 2017). Context from the whole study: The study profiled T cell receptor beta repertoires in healthy donors and ankylosing spondylitis patients to find disease-linked TCR variants. The full study cohort was made up of over 20 ankylosing spondylitis patients and over 90 healthy donors. Peripheral blood was sampled, and synovial fluid was additionally collected from ankylosing spondylitis patients.

This clonotype was observed a few times. The specificity of this receptor is unknown. The input lacks base qualities; no much larger clone sits a single base away. Trimming removed 4 bases from V and 1 base from J, leaving 13 bases between the germline ends. From the germline V gene (reference sequence), CDR1 is DFQATT and CDR2 is SNEGSKA. There are 14 amino acids in the CDR3, from cysteine to phenylalanine inclusive. Only the CDR3 region is kept as DNA, spanning 42 bases read in frame from base 1. Results and caveats for the whole study, not just this receptor: The disease-linked clones were reported to be significantly enriched in matched synovial fluid samples from ankylosing spondylitis patients. Blood from ankylosing spondylitis patients appeared to be characterized by a TCR beta motif composed of under ten highly homologous amino acid variants. In peripheral blood, the disease-linked clones were found at relatively low frequencies and had a CD8+ phenotype. Some of the motif variants had been reported before in the synovial fluid and blood of reactive arthritis patients, a finding that suggests common disease-initiation mechanisms.

Instrument used: Illumina HiSeq 2500. TCR beta libraries were prepared by quantitative 5'-RACE with molecular barcodes. The source study handled its data this way. A new computational method based on a probabilistic model of VDJ rearrangement was used to identify disease-linked TCR variants. TCRdb reprocessed the public reads (quality trimming at Q25 with fastp, clone calling with MiXCR) and kept in-frame beta chains. One record per CDR3 amino acid sequence lists the most common genes and DNA. In this record, the V and J calls reflect TCRdb's handling and not the investigators' own analysis. The sample includes nearly 250,000 distinct CDR3 sequences, with 32% observed a single time. The ten largest clones capture approximately 4.6% of the sample.

Sequencing used blood, either unsorted or a sorted T cell fraction (not recorded which). The sequence is built from TRBV20-1 and TRBJ1-2; the D gene identity is not certain. The sequence came from a male donor with ankylosing spondylitis or in good health (not recorded which). Read as DNA, the sequence is TGCAGTGCTAACGTTCCTCCAAATAACTATGGCTACACCTTC. It codes for CSANVPPNNYGYTF.